These 22 T cell receptor beta chains were all obtained from the same sample, sequenced in a study of shared clonotypes between healthy human individuals (TCRdb year 2020). For the CD8 naive samples, CD45RO-negative cells were positively selected for CCR7, yielding a CD45RA+CCR7+ population from which TemRA cells were excluded. Library construction relied on the immunoSEQ multiplex PCR assay. Sourced from immuneACCESS, this table was stored by TCRdb with only in-frame sequences that have V and J called. A share of the clones is absent; for the studies checked, an unresolved V gene accounts for under half, and the remainder has no known explanation. The sample profile shows some 2,000,000 clones; approximately 95% of them were found once. The biggest ten clones account for approximately 1.2% of the sample. The specimen was naive CD8+ T cells sorted from blood. The intended sense of this specimen's cell subset or site label: CD45RA+CCR7+. These receptors were obtained from a man younger than 30 in good health.

This clone was recorded only once. V gene TRBV19 combines with J gene TRBJ2-7; D is unclear. The V gene lost 5 bases and the J gene lost 3 bases, with 11 bases spanning the gap. Germline V gene data show CDR1 as LNHDA and CDR2 as SQIVND (reference sequence). The CDR3 length is 13 residues. CDR3 amino acids: CASSPTGVYEQYF. CDR3 DNA: TGTGCCAGTAGTCCTACCGGAGTCTACGAGCAGTACTTC. Looking up the rest from reference TRBV19 and TRBJ2-7 gives the full variable domain: DGGITQSPKYLFRKEGQNVTLSCEQNLNHDAMYWYRQDPGQGLRLIYYSQIVNDFQKGDIAEGYSVSREKKESFPLTVTSAQKNPTAFYLCASSPTGVYEQYFGPGTRLTVT.

This chain uses TRBV27 with TRBJ2-7, with D possibly being TRBD1 or TRBD2 (5 bases each). With 9 bases removed from V and 3 bases from J, the gap between germline ends came to 18 bases. Germline CDR1 and CDR2: MNHEY and SMNVEV (reference sequence). The CDR3 is made up of 14 amino acids. CDR3 DNA sequence: TGTGCCAGTGCCGTCGCAGGGACGGACTACGAGCAGTACTTC. This codes for CASAVAGTDYEQYF.

This clone was found once. The chain carries TRBV6-4 and TRBJ1-4, with 9 bases lining up with TRBD1. The ends lost 2 bases at V and 1 base at J; junction bases unmatched: 2. The CDR3 is made up of 16 amino acids. Germline CDR1 is MRHNA and CDR2 is SNTAGT. The CDR3 region has the DNA TGTGCCAGCAGTGACACAGGGGGCGGAACTAATGAAAAACTGTTTTTT. This codes for CASSDTGGGTNEKLFF.

The rearrangement joins TRBV29-1 to TRBJ2-7; 10 nucleotides agree with TRBD1. CDR1 SQVTM and CDR2 ANQGSEA come from the germline V gene. V shed 5 bases, J shed 1 base, and the junction held 5 bases outside the gene matches. The CDR3 spans 14 residues. The CDR3 nucleotides are TGCAGCGTTTATGGACAGGGGGGGTCCTACGAGCAGTACTTC. This codes for CSVYGQGGSYEQYF.

The chain employs TRBV4-3 and TRBJ2-1; D possibly corresponds to TRBD2 (6 bases). Germline loops: CDR1 LGHNA, CDR2 YSLEER. Trimming removed 1 base at V and 3 bases at J, with 13 bases between. The CDR3 has 16 residues. CDR3 bases: TGCGCCAGCAGCCAAGTTGCCGGGAGTTTCTACAATGAGCAGTTCTTC. Protein product: CASSQVAGSFYNEQFF.

This clone was recorded once. This chain connects TRBV19 to TRBJ1-2; 8 nucleotides match TRBD1. The CDR3 is 15 residues long. V was pared by 3 bases and J by 5 bases, with 8 bases of the junction left unmatched. Germline lookup yields CDR1 LNHDA and CDR2 SQIVND (reference sequence). Here the CDR3 DNA reads TGTGCCAGTAGTATGTGGGACAGGAACCCTTATGGCTACACCTTC. Protein sequence: CASSMWDRNPYGYTF.

This clone was recorded a few times. The chain joins TRBV7-9 to TRBJ2-2; 11 bases are shared with TRBD1. V lost 5 bases and J lost 6; bases outside the gene matches: 5. Per the germline V gene, CDR1 is SEHNR and CDR2 is FQNEAQ (reference sequence). The CDR3 has 15 residues. CDR3 region: CASSLGQGEAGELFF. CDR3 sequence (DNA): TGTGCCAGCAGCCTGGGACAGGGGGAGGCCGGGGAGCTGTTTTTT. The entire variable domain, with the rest obtained from reference TRBV7-9 and TRBJ2-2, is as follows: DTGVSQNPRHKITKRGQNVTFRCDPISEHNRLYWYRQTLGQGPEFLTYFQNEAQLEKSRLLSDRFSAERPKGSFSTLEIQRTEQGDSAMYLCASSLGQGEAGELFFGEGSRLTVL.

The chain employs TRBV19 and TRBJ2-5, with D possibly matching TRBD1 (6 bases). The germline V gene has CDR1 LNHDA and CDR2 SQIVND (reference sequence). The CDR3 runs to 16 residues. V lost 0 bases and J 1 base, leaving 12 bases between the germline ends. The CDR3 bases are TGTGCCAGTAGTATAGATGCAGGGGCGACCCAAGAGACCCAGTACTTC. Protein: CASSIDAGATQETQYF.

The chain uses TRBV10-2 and TRBJ2-1; D perhaps matches TRBD2 (5 bases). The CDR3 sequence is 13 residues long. The germline V gene has CDR1 WSHSY and CDR2 SAAADI. V shed 7 bases and J shed 8 bases, with 15 bases lying between them. As DNA, the CDR3 is TGCGCCAGCACTAAACTAGTTTTCGATGAGCAGTTCTTC. This codes for CASTKLVFDEQFF.

The J gene is TRBJ1-1, the V gene TRBV28, with TRBD1 as a possible D gene (6 bases). Trimming took 7 bases from V and 1 from J, leaving 13 bases between them. This CDR3 is built from 14 residues. Germline lookup yields CDR1 MDHEN and CDR2 SYDVKM. The CDR3 sequence: CASILTGWNTEAFF. Written as DNA, the CDR3 is TGTGCCAGCATTTTGACAGGTTGGAACACTGAAGCTTTCTTT. The whole variable domain, filled in from reference TRBV28 and TRBJ1-1, reads DVKVTQSSRYLVKRTGEKVFLECVQDMDHENMFWYRQDPGLGLRLIYFSYDVKMKEKGDIPEGYSVSREKKERFSLILESASTNQTSMYLCASILTGWNTEAFFGQGTRLTVV.

The chain couples TRBV19 to TRBJ2-7; 7 nucleotides match TRBD2. J lost 4 bases, V lost 7 bases, and 7 bases had no gene match. Germline V gene lookup returns CDR1 LNHDA and CDR2 SQIVND (reference sequence). This CDR3 contains 13 residues. The CDR3 nucleotides read TGTGCCAGTACGCCGGGGGGAGGGTACGAGCAGTACTTC. Translation: CASTPGGGYEQYF.

The rearrangement joins TRBV4-2 to TRBJ1-2; D gene ambiguous. V was clipped by 1 base and J by 6 bases, with 18 bases between them. From germline, CDR1 is LGHNA and CDR2 YNFKEQ. The CDR3 has 16 amino acids. This chain's CDR3 is CASSQGAGAWANGYTF. The DNA for the CDR3 is TGTGCCAGCAGCCAAGGTGCAGGAGCTTGGGCAAATGGCTACACCTTC.

This chain joins TRBV6-6 and TRBJ1-6; D remains ambiguous. The CDR3 loop spans 13 amino acids. V was clipped by 8 bases and J by 8 bases, with 13 bases between them. Germline V gene data show CDR1 as MNHNY and CDR2 as SVGAGI (reference sequence). Here the CDR3 reads CASGTPGDSPLHF. The CDR3 DNA reads as TGTGCCAGCGGAACCCCCGGGGATTCACCCCTCCACTTT.

The chain carries TRBV6-5 and TRBJ2-7; 10 bases line up with TRBD1. V lost 5 bases, J lost 5 bases, and 6 bases stayed unmatched. The CDR3 length is 14 residues. Looked up from germline, CDR1 is MNHEY and CDR2 is SVGAGI. CDR3 sequence: CASSIGQGVDEQYF. The CDR3 DNA reads as TGTGCCAGCAGTATTGGACAGGGGGTTGACGAGCAGTACTTC.

The chain carries TRBV2 and TRBJ2-7; perhaps TRBD2 as D (6 bases). The CDR3 totals 13 residues. CDR1 and CDR2 from the germline V gene are SNHLY and FYNNEI. The V end lost 7 bases, the J end lost 4 bases, and 14 bases lay between the germline ends. CDR3 sequence reads: CASTDFSGYEQYF. DNA for the CDR3: TGTGCCAGCACAGACTTTAGCGGTTACGAGCAGTACTTC.

The CDR3 DNA is TGTGCCAGCAGTTTAGGGGGCGGACACAATGAGCAGTTCTTC. Protein: CASSLGGGHNEQFF. The rearrangement uses TRBV28 and TRBJ2-1; a possible D gene is TRBD1 (6 bases). Per germline, CDR1 MDHEN and CDR2 SYDVKM. The CDR3 spans 14 residues. V was shortened by 2 bases and J by 5 bases, with 10 bases between the two germline ends.

The chain links TRBV28 to TRBJ1-3, with D unresolved. CDR3 length: 15 residues. Per the germline V gene, CDR1 is MDHEN and CDR2 is SYDVKM. V was trimmed by 1 base and J by 1 base, leaving 8 bases between them. The CDR3 spells CASSLSGESGNTIYF. DNA of the CDR3: TGTGCCAGCAGTTTATCGGGCGAGTCTGGAAACACCATATATTTT.

For the CDR3, the DNA is TGTGCCAGCAGCTTTGGACAGGCGGACGAGCAGTACTTC. It encodes CASSFGQADEQYF. The genes are TRBV5-6 and TRBJ2-7, with TRBD1 matching over 7 bases. The germline CDR1 and CDR2 sequences are SGHDT and YYEEEE. The CDR3 has 13 amino acids. The trim removed 2 bases at V and 5 bases at J, leaving 4 bases unmatched.

This CDR3 is CASSAPVPQETQYF. The CDR3 nucleotides read TGTGCCAGCAGCGCACCGGTCCCCCAAGAGACCCAGTACTTC. The V gene is TRBV9, the J gene TRBJ2-5, with unresolved D. The CDR3 sequence is 14 residues long. Trimming shortened V by 3 bases and J by 1 base, and 10 bases separated the two germline ends. Germline V gene sequence: CDR1 SGDLS, CDR2 YYNGEE. The full variable domain, completed using reference TRBV9 and TRBJ2-5, is DSGVTQTPKHLITATGQRVTLRCSPRSGDLSVYWYQQSLDQGLQFLIQYYNGEERAKGNILERFSAQQFPDLHSELNLSSLELGDSALYFCASSAPVPQETQYFGPGTRLLVL.

This rearrangement joins TRBV18 to TRBJ2-3; perhaps D is TRBD1 or TRBD2 (5 bases each). Trimming cost V 4 bases and J 3 bases, with 11 bases left between them. Germline-derived CDR1 and CDR2 are KGHSH and LQKENI. This CDR3 is built from 14 residues. The CDR3 sequence: CASSLGTVTDTQYF. The CDR3, as DNA: TGTGCCAGCTCACTAGGGACGGTGACAGATACGCAGTATTTT.

The genes are TRBV2 and TRBJ1-1; 8 nucleotides align to TRBD1. The CDR3 loop spans 12 amino acids. Germline loops: CDR1 SNHLY, CDR2 FYNNEI. V shed 5 bases, J shed 6 bases, and the junction held 2 bases outside the gene matches. CDR3 nucleotide sequence: TGTGCCAGCAGTCAGACAGGGGCTGAAGCTTTCTTT. Its protein is CASSQTGAEAFF.

This clone was picked up one time. J is TRBJ2-3 and V is TRBV28; the D is unclear. V lost 7 bases to trimming and J lost 4 bases, with 9 bases between them. CDR1 MDHEN and CDR2 SYDVKM come from the germline V gene. The CDR3 extends over 12 amino acids. In nucleotides, the CDR3 is TGTGCCAGCACCCGAGGTTCAGATACGCAGTATTTT. Translating gives CASTRGSDTQYF.